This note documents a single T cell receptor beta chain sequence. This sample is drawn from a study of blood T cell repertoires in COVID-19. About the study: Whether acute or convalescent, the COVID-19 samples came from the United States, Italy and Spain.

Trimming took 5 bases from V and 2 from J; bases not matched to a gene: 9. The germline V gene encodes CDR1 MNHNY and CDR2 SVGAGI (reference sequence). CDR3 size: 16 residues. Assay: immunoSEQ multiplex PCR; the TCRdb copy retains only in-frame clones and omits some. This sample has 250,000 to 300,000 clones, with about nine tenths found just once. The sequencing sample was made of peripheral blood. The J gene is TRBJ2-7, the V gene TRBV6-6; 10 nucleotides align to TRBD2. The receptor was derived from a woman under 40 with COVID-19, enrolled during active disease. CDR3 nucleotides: TGTGCCAGCAGTGGTCCTAGCGGGAGCCTAACCTACGAGCAGTACTTC. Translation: CASSGPSGSLTYEQYF.